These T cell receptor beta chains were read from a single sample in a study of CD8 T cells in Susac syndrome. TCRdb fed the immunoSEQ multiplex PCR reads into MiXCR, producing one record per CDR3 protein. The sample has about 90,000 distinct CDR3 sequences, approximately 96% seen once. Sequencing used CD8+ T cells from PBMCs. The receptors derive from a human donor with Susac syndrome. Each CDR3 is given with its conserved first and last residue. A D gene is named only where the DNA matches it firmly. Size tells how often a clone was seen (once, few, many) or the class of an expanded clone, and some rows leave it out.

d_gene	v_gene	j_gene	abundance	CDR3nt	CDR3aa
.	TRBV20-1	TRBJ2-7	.	TGCAGTGCTAGAGGGAGCCGTCACTTATACGAGCAGTACTTC	CSARGSRHLYEQYF
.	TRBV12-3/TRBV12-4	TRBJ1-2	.	TGTGCCAGCAGTTTGCAGGGTAACTATGGCTACACCTTC	CASSLQGNYGYTF
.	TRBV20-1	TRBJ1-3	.	TGCAGTGCTAGGCGGGGGATCTCTGGAAACACCATATATTTT	CSARRGISGNTIYF
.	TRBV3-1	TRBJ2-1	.	TGTGCCAGCAGCCAAAGTAGCCGGGGTGAGCAGTTCTTC	CASSQSSRGEQFF
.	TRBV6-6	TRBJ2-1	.	TGTGCCAGCAGTTACTGGGGACGGGGTTTGGACAATGAGCAGTTCTTC	CASSYWGRGLDNEQFF
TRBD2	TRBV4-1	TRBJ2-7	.	TGCGCCAGCAGCCAAGATTCGGGAGGGTACGAGCAGTACTTC	CASSQDSGGYEQYF
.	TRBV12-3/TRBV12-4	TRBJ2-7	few	TGTGCCAGCAGTCCGCAGGGGGGTAGCTACGAGCAGTACTTC	CASSPQGGSYEQYF
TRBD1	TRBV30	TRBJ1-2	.	TGTGCCTGGAGTTTCACAGGGGGCTACTATGGCTACACCTTC	CAWSFTGGYYGYTF
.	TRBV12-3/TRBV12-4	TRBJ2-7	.	TGTGCCAGCAGTTTTTCCGGCAGGCTGTACGAGCAGTACTTC	CASSFSGRLYEQYF
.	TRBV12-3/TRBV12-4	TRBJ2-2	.	TGTGCCAGCAGCTTACTAGAATCCGGGGAGCTGTTTTTT	CASSLLESGELFF
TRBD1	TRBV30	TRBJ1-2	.	TGTGCCTGGCGGCCCATGGGACAGAACTATGGCTACACCTTC	CAWRPMGQNYGYTF
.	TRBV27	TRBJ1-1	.	TGTGCCAGCAGTTCTGCCGAGAACAGGCCTCACAATGAAGCTTTCTTT	CASSSAENRPHNEAFF
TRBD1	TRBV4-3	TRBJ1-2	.	TGCGCCAGCAGCCTGGGACAGGGGGCGGTTGGCTACACCTTC	CASSLGQGAVGYTF
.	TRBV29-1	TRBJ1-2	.	TGCAGCGTTTATGAGGGACGGTTCTATGGCTACACCTTC	CSVYEGRFYGYTF
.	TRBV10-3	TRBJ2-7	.	TGTGCCATCAGTGAGTCGGTGGGGACCTACGAGCAGTACTTC	CAISESVGTYEQYF
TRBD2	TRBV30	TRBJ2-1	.	TGTGCCTGGAGTGTACCCGGGGGGGCTGAGCAGTTCTTC	CAWSVPGGAEQFF
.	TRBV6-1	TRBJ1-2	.	TGTGCCAGCAGTGCCTTTGCTAATTCGGGTATCTATGGCTACACCTTC	CASSAFANSGIYGYTF
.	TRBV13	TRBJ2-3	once	TGTGCCAGCAGCTCCTCCGGGGTTGGTGAGGATACGCAGTATTTT	CASSSSGVGEDTQYF
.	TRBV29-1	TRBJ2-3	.	TGCAGCGGGGGGGCACCAGATACGCAGTATTTT	CSGGAPDTQYF
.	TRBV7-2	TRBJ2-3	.	TGTGCCAGCAGCTCGGCTTCAGCAGATACGCAGTATTTT	CASSSASADTQYF
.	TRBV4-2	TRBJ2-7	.	TGTGCCAGCAGCCCGGCAGACAGCCCCTCCTACGAGCAGTACTTC	CASSPADSPSYEQYF
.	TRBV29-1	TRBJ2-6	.	TGCAGCGTTGAAGCGGCAGGGACCGGGGCCAACGTCCTGACTTTC	CSVEAAGTGANVLTF
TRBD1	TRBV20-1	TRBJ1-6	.	TGCAGTGCTAGAGACCGCGGGGAGGGGGCGGGTTCACCCCTCCACTTT	CSARDRGEGAGSPLHF
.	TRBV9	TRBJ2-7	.	TGTGCCAGCAGCGTAGGCGGAGGGGAGCAGTACTTC	CASSVGGGEQYF
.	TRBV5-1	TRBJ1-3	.	TGCGCCAGCACCCCGGCCGGGTCGGGAGGAAACACCATATATTTT	CASTPAGSGGNTIYF
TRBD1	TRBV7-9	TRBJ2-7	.	TGTGCCAGCAGTCCGCAGGGGGCCTACGAGCAGTACTTC	CASSPQGAYEQYF
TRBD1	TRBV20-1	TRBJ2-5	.	TGCAGTGCTATAGGGGGCTCACAAGAGACCCAGTACTTC	CSAIGGSQETQYF
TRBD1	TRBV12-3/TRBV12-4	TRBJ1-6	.	TGTGCCAGCAATGGACAGGGGGCGAATTCACCCCTCCACTTT	CASNGQGANSPLHF
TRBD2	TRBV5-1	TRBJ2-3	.	TGCGCCAGCAGCTTGGGAAGCGGGGGGGCGACAGATACGCAGTATTTT	CASSLGSGGATDTQYF
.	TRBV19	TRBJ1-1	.	TGTGCCACCAGCCGGGAACGAGACACTGAAGCTTTCTTT	CATSRERDTEAFF
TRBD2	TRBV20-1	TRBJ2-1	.	TGCAGTGCTAGCACCGGGACTAGCGGCAATGAGCAGTTCTTC	CSASTGTSGNEQFF
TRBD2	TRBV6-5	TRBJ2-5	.	TGTGCCAGCACAGGACTAGCGGAGCAAGAGACCCAGTACTTC	CASTGLAEQETQYF
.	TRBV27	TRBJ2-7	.	TGTGCCAGCAGTTTATCGCGGGTAAGCTACGAGCAGTACTTC	CASSLSRVSYEQYF
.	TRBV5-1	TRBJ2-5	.	TGCGCCAGCAGCTCGGACGTCGGGGAGACCCAGTACTTC	CASSSDVGETQYF
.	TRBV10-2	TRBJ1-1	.	TGCGCCAGCAAAGAGGGACAAGGTAGGAACACTGAAGCTTTCTTT	CASKEGQGRNTEAFF
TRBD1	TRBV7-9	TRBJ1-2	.	TGTGCCAGCAGCTTAGGGACAGGGGGAAAAGGCTACACCTTC	CASSLGTGGKGYTF
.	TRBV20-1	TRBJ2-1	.	TGCAGTGCTAGACAGGAGATACGCAAGGTGCAGTTCTTC	CSARQEIRKVQFF
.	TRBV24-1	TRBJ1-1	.	TGTGCCACCCATGATCGAGGAAACACTGAAGCTTTCTTT	CATHDRGNTEAFF
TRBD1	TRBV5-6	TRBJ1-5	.	TGTGCCAGCAGCCCCGGGACAGGGCCCAATCAGCCCCAGCATTTT	CASSPGTGPNQPQHF
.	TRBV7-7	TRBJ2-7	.	TGTGCTAGCAGCAATCTCGGGGCAGTTTACGAGCAGTACTTC	CASSNLGAVYEQYF
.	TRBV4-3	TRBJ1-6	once	TGCGCCAGCAGCCAAGATACCCCATCACCCCTCCACTTT	CASSQDTPSPLHF
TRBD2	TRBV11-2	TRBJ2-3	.	TGTGCCAGCAGCTTGCGACTAGCGGGGGATACGCAGTATTTT	CASSLRLAGDTQYF
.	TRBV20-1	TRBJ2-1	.	TGCAGTGCTAGTATACAGGCCCCCACCTTAGGTGAGCAGTTCTTC	CSASIQAPTLGEQFF